The 12 T cell receptor beta chains presented below share a single source sample, sequenced in a study of T-cell reconstitution after alpha-beta-depleted transplantation in children. The TCRbeta library was prepared with unique molecular identifiers. TCRdb re-called the PCR reads through MiXCR, storing one row per CDR3 protein. This table has about 980,000 distinct CDR3 sequences, roughly 31% appearing once. The sequenced sample was PBMCs, mostly from graft donor cells, obtained 360 days after TCRalphabeta/CD19-depleted stem cell transplant. The receptors originated from a boy younger than two who had a stem cell transplant for SCID, so the T cells may come from the graft donor.

This clonotype has only a few counts. J is TRBJ1-4 and V is TRBV2; D gene unclear. Deletions cut 5 bases from V and 3 bases from J, with 19 bases between. Germline CDR1 reads SNHLY; CDR2 reads FYNNEI. The CDR3 totals 17 residues. The CDR3 loop reads CASSSGTTGVSNEKLFF. In DNA, the CDR3 is TGTGCCAGCAGTTCGGGAACAACGGGTGTATCTAATGAAAAACTGTTTTTT.

In DNA form, the CDR3 reads TGCGCCAGCAGCCAATTTCCATCGGTCACCGAGCAGTACTTC. This codes for CASSQFPSVTEQYF. The V and J genes are TRBV4-3 and TRBJ2-7; D not certain. The CDR3 loop spans 14 amino acids. Germline V CDR1 and CDR2: LGHNA, YSLEER. V was trimmed by 2 bases and J by 6 bases, leaving 14 bases between them.

The chain carries TRBV12-3 or TRBV12-4 and TRBJ1-4; 9 bases are shared with TRBD1. V was pared by 5 bases and J by 8 bases, with 6 bases of the junction left unmatched. This CDR3 is built from 14 residues. The CDR3 sequence is CASSADRGNEKLFF. The CDR3 DNA reads TGTGCCAGCAGTGCGGACAGGGGAAACGAAAAACTGTTTTTT.

The rearrangement joins TRBV5-1 to TRBJ2-3, with D perhaps being TRBD1 or TRBD2 (5 bases each). CDR3 length: 15 amino acids. Germline-derived CDR1 and CDR2 are SGHRS and YFSETQ. Trimming cost V 3 bases and J 3 bases, with 14 bases left between them. CDR3 amino acids: CASSWDQRGTDTQYF. The CDR3 coding sequence is TGCGCCAGCAGCTGGGACCAACGGGGAACAGATACGCAGTATTTT.

V usage is TRBV5-1 and J usage is TRBJ2-7; D perhaps matches TRBD2 (6 bases). This CDR3 contains 14 residues. V shed 2 bases and J shed 4 bases, with 13 bases lying between them. CDR1 is SGHRS, CDR2 YFSETQ, per germline. This chain's CDR3 is CASSLGGEEYEQYF. In DNA form, the CDR3 reads TGCGCCAGCAGCTTAGGAGGGGAGGAATACGAGCAGTACTTC.

The gene calls are TRBV2 and TRBJ2-5, with 14 bases identical to TRBD2. This CDR3 contains 16 residues. Germline CDR1 and CDR2: SNHLY and FYNNEI. The trim removed 7 bases at V and 5 bases at J, leaving 9 bases unmatched. The CDR3 DNA reads as TGTGCCAGCAACCAGATGGGACTAGCGGGGGAGGAGACCCAGTACTTC. Translated: CASNQMGLAGEETQYF. The full variable domain, in which reference TRBV2 and TRBJ2-5 provide the parts outside the CDR3, is EPEVTQTPSHQVTQMGQEVILRCVPISNHLYFYWYRQILGQKVEFLVSFYNNEISEKSEIFDDQFSVERPDGSNFTLKIRSTKLEDSAMYFCASNQMGLAGEETQYFGPGTRLLVL.

There are a few counts of this clonotype. J is TRBJ2-5 and V is TRBV5-1; unclear D gene. The CDR3 has 13 residues. Deletions cut 2 bases from V and 3 bases from J, with 8 bases between. Per the germline V gene, CDR1 is SGHRS and CDR2 is YFSETQ. CDR3 in DNA: TGCGCCAGCAGCTTCCAACGGGAAGAGACCCAGTACTTC. This codes for CASSFQREETQYF.

This clonotype has a handful of counts. The chain recombines TRBV6-2 or TRBV6-3 with TRBJ2-7; 8 nucleotides align to TRBD1. Trimming removed 6 bases from V and 3 bases from J; junction bases left unmatched: 13. The CDR3 sequence is 16 residues long. Germline CDR1 reads MNHEY; CDR2 reads SVGEGT. For the CDR3, the DNA is TGTGCCAGCAGCTCACCTAGACAGGGGAGTAACTACGAGCAGTACTTC. It encodes CASSSPRQGSNYEQYF.

This chain uses TRBV12-3 or TRBV12-4 with TRBJ1-4, with TRBD1 identical over 7 bases. This CDR3 comprises 17 residues. Trimming took 6 bases from V and 7 from J; bases not matched to a gene: 17. The CDR3 loop is CASSLSVLTGTREKLFF. CDR3 DNA sequence: TGTGCCAGCAGCCTCTCCGTACTGACAGGGACTCGTGAAAAACTGTTTTTT.

The V gene is TRBV19, the J gene TRBJ2-3; TRBD1 agrees at 7 bases. This CDR3 has 15 amino acids. V shed 4 bases and J 2 bases; nucleotides not matched to a gene: 6. Germline CDR1 is LNHDA and CDR2 is SQIVND (reference sequence). The CDR3 sequence is CASSTDGTDTDTQYF. Here the CDR3 DNA reads TGTGCCAGTAGTACCGACGGGACAGACACAGATACGCAGTATTTT.

The chain employs TRBV20-1 and TRBJ2-1, with 10 bases aligning to TRBD2. Per the germline V gene, CDR1 is DFQATT and CDR2 is SNEGSKA (reference sequence). CDR3 length equals 17 residues. The J segment lost 2 bases and the V segment lost 6 bases, leaving 13 bases of the junction unmatched. The CDR3 sequence is CSARAGGFLQAYNEQFF. Here the CDR3 DNA reads TGCAGTGCCCGAGCGGGGGGGTTCCTACAGGCCTACAATGAGCAGTTCTTC.

The chain recombines TRBV9 with TRBJ2-3, with TRBD1 matching 7 bases. There are 15 residues in the CDR3. Germline CDR1 is SGDLS and CDR2 is YYNGEE. V shed 3 bases and J 2 bases; nucleotides not matched to a gene: 6. CDR3 protein: CASSGTGTDTDTQYF. The CDR3 nucleotides read TGTGCCAGCAGCGGGACAGGAACCGACACAGATACGCAGTATTTT.